The clone carrying this T cell receptor beta chain came up once. This entry belongs to a study of blood T cell repertoires in COVID-19. Across the study: Researchers got acute and convalescent COVID-19 samples from the United States, Italy and Spain.

V trimming: 5 bases; J trimming: 1 base; junction bases outside the gene matches: 5. The CDR3 consists of 17 residues. Germline-derived CDR1 and CDR2 are MGHRA and YSYEKL. Generated by immunoSEQ multiplex PCR, the TCRdb table keeps only in-frame clones and is missing some. Seen here are approximately 150,000 clones, roughly 90% observed once, and the top ten hold more than 2%. This TCR was sampled from a man aged 65-85 years with active COVID-19. Sequences were obtained from peripheral blood. The J gene is TRBJ2-1, the V gene TRBV4-1; TRBD2 matches 13 bases. CDR3 DNA: TGCGCCAGCAGCTCCTTGGGACTAGCGGGATCCTACAATGAGCAGTTCTTC. Protein: CASSSLGLAGSYNEQFF.